The 6 T cell receptor beta chains listed next were all sequenced from one sample in a study of blood T cell repertoires in COVID-19. The assay was immunoSEQ multiplex PCR, and TCRdb's table has in-frame clones only and misses some. The data contain approximately 36,000 clones, 65% to 75% of them singletons. Source material: peripheral blood. The receptor set was obtained from a man between 70 and 80 years old with COVID-19, enrolled during active disease.

This clone was seen once. The chain combines TRBV12-3 or TRBV12-4 with TRBJ1-4; perhaps TRBD1 as D (5 bases). The CDR3 has 13 residues. With 6 bases removed from V and 8 bases from J, the gap between germline ends came to 13 bases. CDR3 in amino acids: CASSTGGREKLFF. The CDR3 coding sequence is TGTGCCAGCAGCACCGGGGGACGCGAAAAACTGTTTTTT.

The rearrangement joins TRBV27 to TRBJ1-3; 7 nucleotides line up with TRBD1. Trimming removed 8 bases from V and 1 base from J; junction bases left unmatched: 11. Germline values: CDR1 MNHEY, CDR2 SMNVEV (reference sequence). This CDR3 has 16 residues. CDR3 loop: CASPDDRVFSGNTIYF. CDR3 DNA: TGTGCCAGCCCCGACGACAGGGTTTTTTCTGGAAACACCATATATTTT.

The chain combines TRBV18 with TRBJ2-4; D is unclear. V lost 2 bases to trimming and J lost 2 bases, with 7 bases between them. This CDR3 contains 14 residues. Germline values: CDR1 KGHSH, CDR2 LQKENI. CDR3 amino acids: CASSPANSKNIQYF. The CDR3 DNA follows: TGTGCCAGCTCACCAGCTAATTCCAAAAACATTCAGTACTTC.

V usage is TRBV5-1 and J usage is TRBJ1-4; D remains unclear. Germline CDR1 and CDR2: SGHRS and YFSETQ. Trimming cost V 4 bases and J 8 bases, with 12 bases left between them. This CDR3 spans 13 amino acids. Here the CDR3 reads CASSRQEAEKLFF. In nucleotides, the CDR3 is TGCGCCAGCAGCCGTCAGGAGGCCGAAAAACTGTTTTTT.

This rearrangement joins TRBV9 to TRBJ1-2, with TRBD1 as a possible D gene (5 bases). The CDR3 extends over 17 amino acids. CDR1 is SGDLS, CDR2 YYNGEE, per germline. Trimming removed 2 bases at V and 2 bases at J, with 19 bases between. DNA of the CDR3: TGTGCCAGCAGCGTTGACCCCCGGGGGGACTTCAACTATGGCTACACCTTC. Amino acid sequence: CASSVDPRGDFNYGYTF.

The chain joins TRBV11-2 to TRBJ1-2; D is unresolved. The CDR3 length is 14 residues. Looked up from germline, CDR1 is SGHAT and CDR2 is FQNNGV. Trimming took 2 bases from V and 7 from J, leaving 14 bases between them. The CDR3 region is CASSLSTGRSGYTF. DNA for the CDR3: TGTGCCAGCAGCTTAAGCACGGGGAGGAGTGGCTACACCTTC.